Sequencing of this T cell receptor beta chain was carried out in a study of OX40 agonist ivuxolimab in advanced cancers. Across the study: Ivuxolimab is an agonistic anti-OX40 (CD134) antibody, and patients were treated with it.

The CDR3 covers 17 residues. Germline loops: CDR1 SSHAT, CDR2 FNYEAQ (reference sequence). As for this clone: Its antigen is unidentified. Compared with germline, one end of the junction differs, possibly owing to a read error.

Libraries were prepared by immunoSEQ multiplex PCR; TCRdb keeps only in-frame clonotypes and omits some of them. Of about 76,000 clones in the sample, around four fifths were seen once. The study, taken as a whole, reports: More expanded clones were found, on average, in CD8+ than in CD4+ T cells. CD4+ and CD8+ blood T cells expanded clonally by week 6 at 0.1 to 3.0 mg/kg.

The receptor was derived from an adult with an advanced solid tumor such as melanoma, head and neck, liver or kidney cancer. The source was CD4+ or CD8+ T cells sorted from blood, collected in a trial of the OX40 agonist ivuxolimab. The rearrangement uses TRBV7-7 and TRBJ2-3, with TRBD2 identical over 15 bases. The CDR3 coding sequence is TGTGCTAGCAGCTTAGGGACTAGCGGGGGGCGCACAGATACGCAGTATTTT. It specifies CASSLGTSGGRTDTQYF.